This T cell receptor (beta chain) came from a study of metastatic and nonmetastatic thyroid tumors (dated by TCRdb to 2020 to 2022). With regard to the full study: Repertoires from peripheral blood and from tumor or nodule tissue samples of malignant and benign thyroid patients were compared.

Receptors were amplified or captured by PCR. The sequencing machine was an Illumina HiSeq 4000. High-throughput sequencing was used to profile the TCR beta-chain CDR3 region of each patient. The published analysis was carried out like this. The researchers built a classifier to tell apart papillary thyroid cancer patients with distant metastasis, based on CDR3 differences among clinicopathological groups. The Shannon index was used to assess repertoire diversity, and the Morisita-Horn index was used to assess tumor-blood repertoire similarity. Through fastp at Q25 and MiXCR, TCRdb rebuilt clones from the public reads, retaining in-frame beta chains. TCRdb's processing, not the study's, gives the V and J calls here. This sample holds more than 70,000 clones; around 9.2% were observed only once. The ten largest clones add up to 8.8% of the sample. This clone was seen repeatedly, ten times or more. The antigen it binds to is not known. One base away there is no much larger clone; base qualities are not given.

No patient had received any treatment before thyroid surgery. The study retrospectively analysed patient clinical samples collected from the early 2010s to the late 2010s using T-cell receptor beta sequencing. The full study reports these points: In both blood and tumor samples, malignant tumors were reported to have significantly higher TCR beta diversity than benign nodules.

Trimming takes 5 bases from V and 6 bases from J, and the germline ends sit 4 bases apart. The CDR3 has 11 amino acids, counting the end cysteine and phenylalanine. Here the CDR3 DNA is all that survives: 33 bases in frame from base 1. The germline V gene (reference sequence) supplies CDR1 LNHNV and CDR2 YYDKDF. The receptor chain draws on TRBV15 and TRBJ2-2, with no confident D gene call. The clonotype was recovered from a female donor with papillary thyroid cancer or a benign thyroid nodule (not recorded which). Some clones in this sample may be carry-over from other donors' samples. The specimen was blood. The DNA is TGTGCCACCAGCTATTCCGGGGAGCTGTTTTTT. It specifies CATSYSGELFF.